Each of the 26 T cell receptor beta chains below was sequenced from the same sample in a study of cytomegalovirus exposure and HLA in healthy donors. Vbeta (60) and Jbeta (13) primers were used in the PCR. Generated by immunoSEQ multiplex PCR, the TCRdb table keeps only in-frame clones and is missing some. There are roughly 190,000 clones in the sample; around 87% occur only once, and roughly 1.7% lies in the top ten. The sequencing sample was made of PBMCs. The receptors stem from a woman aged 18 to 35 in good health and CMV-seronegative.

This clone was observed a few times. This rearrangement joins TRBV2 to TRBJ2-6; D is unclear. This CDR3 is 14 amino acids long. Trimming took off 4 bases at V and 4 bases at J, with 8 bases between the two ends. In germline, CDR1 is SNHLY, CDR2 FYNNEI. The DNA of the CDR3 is TGTGCCAGCAGTGCTACGCGAGGGGCCAACGTCCTGACTTTC. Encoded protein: CASSATRGANVLTF. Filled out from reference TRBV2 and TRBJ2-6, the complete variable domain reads EPEVTQTPSHQVTQMGQEVILRCVPISNHLYFYWYRQILGQKVEFLVSFYNNEISEKSEIFDDQFSVERPDGSNFTLKIRSTKLEDSAMYFCASSATRGANVLTFGAGSRLTVL.

As DNA, the CDR3 is TGTGCCAGCAGCTCGGGACTAGCGGGATACAATGAGCAGTTCTTC. Translation gives CASSSGLAGYNEQFF. The chain recombines TRBV7-2 with TRBJ2-1; 13 bases align to TRBD2. The CDR3 consists of 15 residues. CDR1 is SGHTA and CDR2 is FQGNSA in the germline V gene. After removal of 4 bases from V and 4 bases from J, the junction contained 1 base not matched to a gene.

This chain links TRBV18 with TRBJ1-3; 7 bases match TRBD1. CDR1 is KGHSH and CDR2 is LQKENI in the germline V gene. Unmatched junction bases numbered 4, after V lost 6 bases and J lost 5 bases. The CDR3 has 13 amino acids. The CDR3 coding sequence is TGTGCCAGCTCGCAGGGGGAGCGAAACACCATATATTTT. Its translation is CASSQGERNTIYF.

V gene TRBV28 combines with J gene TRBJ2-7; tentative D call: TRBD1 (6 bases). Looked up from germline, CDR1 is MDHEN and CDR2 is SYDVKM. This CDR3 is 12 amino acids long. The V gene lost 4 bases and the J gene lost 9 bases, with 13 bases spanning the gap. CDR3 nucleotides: TGTGCCAGCAGTTCCCCGGGACAAACGCAGTACTTC. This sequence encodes CASSSPGQTQYF. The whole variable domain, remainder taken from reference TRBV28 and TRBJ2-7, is DVKVTQSSRYLVKRTGEKVFLECVQDMDHENMFWYRQDPGLGLRLIYFSYDVKMKEKGDIPEGYSVSREKKERFSLILESASTNQTSMYLCASSSPGQTQYFGPGTRLTVT.

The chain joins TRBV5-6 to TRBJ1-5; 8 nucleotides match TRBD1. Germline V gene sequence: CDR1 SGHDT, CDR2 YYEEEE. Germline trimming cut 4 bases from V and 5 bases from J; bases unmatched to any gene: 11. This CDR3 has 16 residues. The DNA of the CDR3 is TGTGCCAGCAGCCCTAAAGGACAGGGTGGGGATCAGCCCCAGCATTTT. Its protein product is CASSPKGQGGDQPQHF.

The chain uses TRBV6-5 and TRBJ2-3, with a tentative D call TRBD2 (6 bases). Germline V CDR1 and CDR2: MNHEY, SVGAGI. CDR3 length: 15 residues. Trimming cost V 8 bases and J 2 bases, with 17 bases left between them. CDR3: CASARGSGSTDTQYF. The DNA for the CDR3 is TGTGCCAGCGCCCGGGGGAGCGGTTCCACAGATACGCAGTATTTT.

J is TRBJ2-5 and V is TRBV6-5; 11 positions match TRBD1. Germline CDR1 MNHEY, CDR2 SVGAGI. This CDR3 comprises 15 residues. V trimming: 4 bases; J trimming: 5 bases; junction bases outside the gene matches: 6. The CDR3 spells CASSSSGTGGETQYF. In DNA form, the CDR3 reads TGTGCCAGCAGTTCCTCCGGGACAGGGGGGGAGACCCAGTACTTC.

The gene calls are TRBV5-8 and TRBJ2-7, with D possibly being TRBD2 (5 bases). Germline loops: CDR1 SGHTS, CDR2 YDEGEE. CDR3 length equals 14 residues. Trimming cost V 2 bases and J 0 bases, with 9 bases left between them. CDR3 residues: CASSFDGVSYEQYF. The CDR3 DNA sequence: TGTGCCAGCAGCTTTGACGGGGTCTCCTACGAGCAGTACTTC. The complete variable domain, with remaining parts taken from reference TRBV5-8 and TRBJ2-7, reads EAGVTQSPTHLIKTRGQQATLRCSPISGHTSVYWYQQALGLGLQFLLWYDEGEERNRGNFPPRFSGRQFPNYSSELNVNALELEDSALYLCASSFDGVSYEQYFGPGTRLTVT.

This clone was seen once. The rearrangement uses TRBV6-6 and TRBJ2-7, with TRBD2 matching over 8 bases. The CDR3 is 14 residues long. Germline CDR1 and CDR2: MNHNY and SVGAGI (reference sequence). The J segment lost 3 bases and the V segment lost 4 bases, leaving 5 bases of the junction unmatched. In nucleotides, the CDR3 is TGTGCCAGCAGTTCACCGGGACTAGGCTACGAGCAGTACTTC. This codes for CASSSPGLGYEQYF.

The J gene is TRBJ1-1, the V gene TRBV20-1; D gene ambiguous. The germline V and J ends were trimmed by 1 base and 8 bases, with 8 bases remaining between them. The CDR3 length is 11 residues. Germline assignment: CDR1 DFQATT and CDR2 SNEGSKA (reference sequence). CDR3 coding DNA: TGCAGTGCTAGAGGCCCGGGGGAAGCTTTCTTT. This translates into CSARGPGEAFF.

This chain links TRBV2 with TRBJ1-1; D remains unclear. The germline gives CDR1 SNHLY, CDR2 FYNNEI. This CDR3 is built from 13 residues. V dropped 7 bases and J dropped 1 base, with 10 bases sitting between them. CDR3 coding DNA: TGTGCCAGCACCGAAAGGAGGAACACTGAAGCTTTCTTT. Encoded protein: CASTERRNTEAFF.

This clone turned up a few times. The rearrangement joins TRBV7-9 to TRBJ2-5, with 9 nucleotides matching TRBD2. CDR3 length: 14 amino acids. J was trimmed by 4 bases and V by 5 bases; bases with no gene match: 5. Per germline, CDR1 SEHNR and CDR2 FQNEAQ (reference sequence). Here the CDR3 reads CASSPSSGTETQYF. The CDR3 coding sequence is TGTGCCAGCAGCCCCTCTAGCGGGACAGAGACCCAGTACTTC. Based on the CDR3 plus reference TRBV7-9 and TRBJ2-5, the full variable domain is DTGVSQNPRHKITKRGQNVTFRCDPISEHNRLYWYRQTLGQGPEFLTYFQNEAQLEKSRLLSDRFSAERPKGSFSTLEIQRTEQGDSAMYLCASSPSSGTETQYFGPGTRLLVL.

The chain's CDR3 is CASSSPREQYF. In nucleotides, the CDR3 is TGTGCCAGCAGTTCTCCCCGCGAGCAGTACTTC. The chain links TRBV28 to TRBJ2-7; D is ambiguous. The V end lost 4 bases, the J end lost 6 bases, and 7 bases lay between the germline ends. The CDR3 sequence is 11 residues long. Germline V gene data show CDR1 as MDHEN and CDR2 as SYDVKM.

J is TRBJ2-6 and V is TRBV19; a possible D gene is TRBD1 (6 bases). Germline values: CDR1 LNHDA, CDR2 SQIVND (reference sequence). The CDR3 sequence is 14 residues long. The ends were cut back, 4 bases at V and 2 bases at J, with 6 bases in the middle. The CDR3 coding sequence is TGTGCCAGTAGTAAGGGGGCTGGGGCCAACGTCCTGACTTTC. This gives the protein CASSKGAGANVLTF.

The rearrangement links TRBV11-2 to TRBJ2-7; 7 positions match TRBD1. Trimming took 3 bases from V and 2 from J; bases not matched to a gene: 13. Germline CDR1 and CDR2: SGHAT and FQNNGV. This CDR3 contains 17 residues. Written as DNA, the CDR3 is TGTGCCAGCAGCTTTTGGAGACGACAGGGCCCACCCTACGAGCAGTACTTC. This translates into CASSFWRRQGPPYEQYF.

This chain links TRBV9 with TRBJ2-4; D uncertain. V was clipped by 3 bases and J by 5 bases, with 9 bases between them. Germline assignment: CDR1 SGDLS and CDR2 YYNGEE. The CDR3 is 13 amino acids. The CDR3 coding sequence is TGTGCCAGCAGCGGTACAGACGAAAACATTCAGTACTTC. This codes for CASSGTDENIQYF.

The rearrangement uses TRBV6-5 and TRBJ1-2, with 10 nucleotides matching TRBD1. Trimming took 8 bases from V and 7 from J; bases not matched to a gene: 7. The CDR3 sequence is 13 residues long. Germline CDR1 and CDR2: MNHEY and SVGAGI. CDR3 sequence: CASRGTGEGGYTF. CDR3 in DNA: TGTGCCAGCCGAGGGACAGGGGAGGGTGGCTACACCTTC.

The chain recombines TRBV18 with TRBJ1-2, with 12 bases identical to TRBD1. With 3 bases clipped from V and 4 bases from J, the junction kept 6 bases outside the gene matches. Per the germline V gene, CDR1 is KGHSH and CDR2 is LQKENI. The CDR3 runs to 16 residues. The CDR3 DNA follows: TGTGCCAGCTCACCCGGGACAGGGGGCATCTTCTATGGCTACACCTTC. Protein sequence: CASSPGTGGIFYGYTF.

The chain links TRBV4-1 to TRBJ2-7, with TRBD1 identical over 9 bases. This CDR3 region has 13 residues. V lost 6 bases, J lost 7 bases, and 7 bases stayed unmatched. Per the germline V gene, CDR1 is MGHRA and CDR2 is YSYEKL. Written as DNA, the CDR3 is TGCGCCAGCAGGCTTCCGGGACAGGGAGAGCAGTACTTC. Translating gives CASRLPGQGEQYF.

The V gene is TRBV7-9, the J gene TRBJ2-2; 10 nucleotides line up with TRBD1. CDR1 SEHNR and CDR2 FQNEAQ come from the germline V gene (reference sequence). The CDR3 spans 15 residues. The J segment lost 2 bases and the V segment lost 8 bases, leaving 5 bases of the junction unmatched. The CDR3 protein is CASEGTGDNTGELFF. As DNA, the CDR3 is TGTGCCAGCGAGGGGACAGGGGACAACACCGGGGAGCTGTTTTTT.

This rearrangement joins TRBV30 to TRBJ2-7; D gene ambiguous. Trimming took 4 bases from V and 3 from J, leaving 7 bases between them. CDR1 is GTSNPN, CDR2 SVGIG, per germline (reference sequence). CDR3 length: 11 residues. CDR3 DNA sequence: TGTGCCTGGACTACGAGCTACGAGCAGTACTTC. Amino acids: CAWTTSYEQYF.

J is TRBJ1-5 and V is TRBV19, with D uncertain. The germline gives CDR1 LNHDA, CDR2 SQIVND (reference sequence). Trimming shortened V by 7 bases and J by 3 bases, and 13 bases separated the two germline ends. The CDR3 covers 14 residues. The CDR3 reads CASTRTGNNQPQHF. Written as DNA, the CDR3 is TGTGCCAGTACCCGGACGGGAAACAATCAGCCCCAGCATTTT.

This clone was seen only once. The DNA of the CDR3 is TGCGCCAGCAGCCGGGGGGACTCCGCGTTCGGTACGCAGTATTTT. Encoded protein: CASSRGDSAFGTQYF. V and J are TRBV4-1 and TRBJ2-3; weak D call: TRBD2 (6 bases). Trimming took off 4 bases at V and 8 bases at J, with 19 bases between the two ends. The CDR3 runs to 15 residues. Germline assignment: CDR1 MGHRA and CDR2 YSYEKL.

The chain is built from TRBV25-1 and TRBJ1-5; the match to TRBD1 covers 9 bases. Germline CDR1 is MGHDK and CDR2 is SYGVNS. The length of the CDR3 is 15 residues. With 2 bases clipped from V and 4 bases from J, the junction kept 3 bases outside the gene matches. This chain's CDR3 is CASSEPGTGNQPQHF. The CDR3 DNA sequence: TGTGCCAGCAGTGAACCCGGGACAGGGAATCAGCCCCAGCATTTT.

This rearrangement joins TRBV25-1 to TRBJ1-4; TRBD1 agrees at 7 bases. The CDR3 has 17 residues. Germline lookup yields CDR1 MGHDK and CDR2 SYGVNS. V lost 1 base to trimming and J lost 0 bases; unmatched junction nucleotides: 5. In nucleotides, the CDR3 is TGTGCCAGCAGTGAATGGGAACAGGGGCCAACTAATGAAAAACTGTTTTTT. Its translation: CASSEWEQGPTNEKLFF.

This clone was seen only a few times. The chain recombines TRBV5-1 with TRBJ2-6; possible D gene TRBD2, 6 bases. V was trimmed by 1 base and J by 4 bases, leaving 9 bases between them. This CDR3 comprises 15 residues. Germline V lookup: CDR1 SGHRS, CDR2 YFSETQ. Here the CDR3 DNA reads TGCGCCAGCAGCTTGTTGGCGGGGGGGGCCAACGTCCTGACTTTC. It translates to CASSLLAGGANVLTF.